Each of the 5 T cell receptor beta chains below was sequenced from the same sample in a study of shared clonotypes between healthy human individuals (dated by TCRdb to the early 2020s). The library came from the immunoSEQ multiplex PCR assay. TCRdb holds this immuneACCESS table with in-frame rearrangements only. Some clones are missing; in checked studies, unresolved V genes explain under half, and the rest has no known cause. The sample table lists approximately 620,000 clones, less than 98% of them with a count of one. Clones ranked in the top ten supply roughly 0.05% of the sample. Sequencing used naive CD4+ T cells sorted from blood. Per the publication, the cell subset or site label means: CD45RA+ positively selected. These receptors were collected from a young woman in good health.

This clone was found once. The gene calls are TRBV4-2 and TRBJ1-2, with D unclear. Germline CDR1 LGHNA, CDR2 YNFKEQ. The V and J ends lost 1 base and 8 bases respectively, with 20 bases between them. The CDR3 sequence is 16 residues long. Here the CDR3 reads CASSQGKALFSEGYTF. CDR3 nucleotide sequence: TGTGCCAGCAGCCAAGGAAAGGCCCTCTTCTCGGAGGGCTACACCTTC.

The rearrangement links TRBV28 to TRBJ1-1; TRBD1 agrees at 7 bases. The V gene's germline CDR1 is MDHEN and CDR2 SYDVKM. This CDR3 has 13 residues. The junction had 11 bases not matched to a gene; V was cut back by 6 bases and J by 10 bases. CDR3 sequence (DNA): TGTGCCAGCAGCCCCCCGGGGAACAGGGGAGCTTTCTTT. It codes for CASSPPGNRGAFF.

The chain carries TRBV4-1 and TRBJ2-5; either TRBD1 or TRBD2 may fit D (5 bases each). The CDR3 has 14 amino acids. Germline assignment: CDR1 MGHRA and CDR2 YSYEKL. V lost 1 base and J 4 bases, leaving 10 bases between the germline ends. This CDR3 is CASSQAGTVETQYF. The CDR3 DNA sequence: TGCGCCAGCAGCCAAGCAGGGACGGTAGAGACCCAGTACTTC.

The J gene is TRBJ2-1, the V gene TRBV23-1; a possible D gene is TRBD2 (5 bases). TRBV23-1 has ORF status, its function being uncertain. The CDR3 is made up of 17 amino acids. V was trimmed by 2 bases and J by 4 bases, leaving 18 bases between them. The DNA for the CDR3 is TGCGCCAGCAGTCAAAAGAGCGGACCCCGAAAATACAATGAGCAGTTCTTC. This gives the protein CASSQKSGPRKYNEQFF.

The V call is TRBV25-1, the J call TRBJ1-2; D unclear. Germline-derived CDR1 and CDR2 are MGHDK and SYGVNS. The CDR3 length is 15 residues. V lost 2 bases and J lost 8, with 18 bases in between. The CDR3 bases are TGTGCCAGCAGTGAACACCGAGGCCGGTTTAGGGGCTACACCTTC. Its protein product is CASSEHRGRFRGYTF.